Detailed here is one T cell receptor (beta chain). No antigen is known for it. This sample is drawn from a study of shared clonotypes between healthy human individuals. The V and J ends lost 7 bases and 3 bases respectively, with 21 bases between them. The CDR3 loop spans 16 amino acids. Germline assignment: CDR1 MNHEY and CDR2 SMNVEV (reference sequence). The authors loaded 200 ng DNA, 27,000 or so T cell genomes, into sorted-subset replicate PCRs. Clones were read by immunoSEQ multiplex PCR, and TCRdb kept only the in-frame ones, dropping some. The table has roughly 2.5 million clones, around 94% seen once; the top ten hold over 0.12%. Study-level points and caveats: Despite large depth, rarefaction showed incomplete sorted-subset sequencing.

The sequenced sample consisted of naive CD4+ T cells sorted from blood. Subset: CD45RA+ positively selected. The receptor comes from a man between 18 and 29 years old in good health. The chain has TRBV27 and TRBJ2-5; possible D gene TRBD1, 6 bases. The CDR3 DNA is TGTGCCAGCAAGGCCGCGAGTGGGGACACTGAAGAGACCCAGTACTTC. Protein sequence: CASKAASGDTEETQYF.